This T cell receptor beta chain was observed in a study of CD8 T cells in ankylosing spondylitis. Each CDR3 protein is one row after TCRdb ran MiXCR on the 5' RACE reads. The data hold 150,000 to 200,000 distinct CDR3 sequences, with approximately 20% observed a single time. Trimming took 5 bases from V and 8 from J; bases not matched to a gene: 11. The CDR3 length is 16 residues. Germline CDR1 and CDR2: LGHDT and YNNKEL (reference sequence). This clonotype was observed many times. Sequencing was carried out using blood, either unsorted or a sorted T cell fraction (not recorded which). The V call is TRBV3-1, the J call TRBJ2-2; TRBD2 aligns across 10 bases. The sequence was obtained from a male donor with ankylosing spondylitis or in good health (not recorded which). CDR3 sequence (DNA): TGTGCCAGCAGCTCAGGGGCTAGCGGGAGAACAGGGGAGCTGTTTTTT. Translating gives CASSSGASGRTGELFF.